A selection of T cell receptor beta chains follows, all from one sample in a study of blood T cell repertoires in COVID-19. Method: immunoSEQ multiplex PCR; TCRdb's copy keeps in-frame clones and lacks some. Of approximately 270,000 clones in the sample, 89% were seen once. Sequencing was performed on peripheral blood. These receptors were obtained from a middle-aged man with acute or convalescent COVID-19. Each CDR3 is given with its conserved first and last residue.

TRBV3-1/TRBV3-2	CASSPRPGVPTDTQYF
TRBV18	CASFTGGNTEAFF
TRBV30	CAWLSSGVHTGELFF
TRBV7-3	CASSLLAGGPGEQFF
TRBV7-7	CASSLGRTGRFTGELFF
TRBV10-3	CAIAAGTEAFF
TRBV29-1	CSVDRGTPPFQYF
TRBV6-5	CASSYSGRRETEAFF
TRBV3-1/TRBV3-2	CASSQRDRVGYGYTF
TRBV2	CASSGGTQETQYF
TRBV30	CAWSVRGTGSYEQYF